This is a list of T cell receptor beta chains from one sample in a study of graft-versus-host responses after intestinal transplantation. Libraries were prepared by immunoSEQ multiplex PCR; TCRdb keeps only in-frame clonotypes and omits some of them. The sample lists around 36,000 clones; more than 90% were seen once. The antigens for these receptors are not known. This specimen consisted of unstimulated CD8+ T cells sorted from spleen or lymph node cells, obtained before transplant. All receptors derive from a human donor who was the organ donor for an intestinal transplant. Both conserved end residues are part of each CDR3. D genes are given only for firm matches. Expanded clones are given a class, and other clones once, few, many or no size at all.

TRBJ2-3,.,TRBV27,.,CASSWTDTDTQYF,TGTGCCAGCAGTTGGACAGACACAGATACGCAGTATTTT
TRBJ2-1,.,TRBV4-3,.,CASSQDGSSYNEQFF,TGCGCCAGCAGCCAAGACGGAAGCTCCTACAATGAGCAGTTCTTC
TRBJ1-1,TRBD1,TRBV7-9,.,CASRRRQGAVGYGDTEAFF,TGTGCCAGCAGGCGAAGACAGGGGGCAGTTGGGTATGGGGACACTGAAGCTTTCTTT
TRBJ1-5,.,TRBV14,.,CASSQEGNQPQHF,TGTGCCAGCAGCCAGGAGGGGAATCAGCCCCAGCATTTT
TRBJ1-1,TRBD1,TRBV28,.,CASSFPGGTEAFF,TGTGCCAGCAGTTTTCCAGGGGGCACTGAAGCTTTCTTT
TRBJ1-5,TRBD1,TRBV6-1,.,CASSEGRGQGNQPQHF,TGTGCCAGCAGTGAAGGTAGGGGACAGGGGAATCAGCCCCAGCATTTT
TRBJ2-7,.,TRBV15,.,CATSRDDGFNF,TGTGCCACCAGCAGAGACGACGGATTTAACTTC
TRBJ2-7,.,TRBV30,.,CAWSLDSSYEQYF,TGTGCCTGGAGTTTGGACAGCTCCTACGAGCAGTACTTC
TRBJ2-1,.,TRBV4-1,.,CASSPQGGNYNEQFF,TGCGCCAGCAGCCCGCAGGGGGGTAACTACAATGAGCAGTTCTTC
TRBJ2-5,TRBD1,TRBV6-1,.,CASSARTGGQETQYF,TGTGCCAGCAGTGCCCGGACAGGGGGGCAAGAGACCCAGTACTTC
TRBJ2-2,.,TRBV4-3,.,CASSHGGILGAYTGELFF,TGCGCCAGCAGCCACGGTGGAATCCTTGGGGCTTACACCGGGGAGCTGTTTTTT
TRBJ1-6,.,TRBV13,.,CASSLGRSSYNSPLHF,TGTGCCAGCAGCTTGGGACGCAGCTCCTATAATTCACCCCTCCACTTT
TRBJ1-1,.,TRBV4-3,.,CASSRQVLNTEAFF,TGCGCCAGCAGCCGCCAGGTACTTAACACTGAAGCTTTCTTT
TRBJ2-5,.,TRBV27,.,CASSLSRGDHQETQYF,TGTGCCAGCAGTTTATCCAGGGGGGACCACCAAGAGACCCAGTACTTC
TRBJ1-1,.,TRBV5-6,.,CASSGPGQNTEAFF,TGTGCCAGCAGCGGGCCGGGACAGAACACTGAAGCTTTCTTT
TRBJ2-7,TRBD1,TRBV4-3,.,CASSQETGPEQYF,TGCGCCAGCAGCCAAGAGACAGGGCCCGAGCAGTACTTC
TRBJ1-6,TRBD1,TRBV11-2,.,CASSLGGQSYNSPLHF,TGTGCCAGCAGCTTAGGGGGACAGTCCTATAATTCACCCCTCCACTTT
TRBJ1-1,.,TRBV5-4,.,CASSPPGNTEAFF,TGTGCCAGCAGCCCGCCGGGGAACACTGAAGCTTTCTTT
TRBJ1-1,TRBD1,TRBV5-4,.,CASSLPGGNTEAFF,TGTGCCAGCAGCTTGCCAGGGGGGAACACTGAAGCTTTCTTT
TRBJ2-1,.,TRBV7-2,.,CASSYDSGTHPEFF,TGTGCCAGCAGCTATGACTCTGGGACGCACCCCGAGTTCTTC
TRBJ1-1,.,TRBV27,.,CASSLSRGMNTEAFF,TGTGCCAGCAGTTTATCGAGGGGGATGAACACTGAAGCTTTCTTT
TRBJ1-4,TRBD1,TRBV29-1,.,CSAETGGGGKLFF,TGCAGCGCCGAGACAGGGGGCGGTGGAAAACTGTTTTTT
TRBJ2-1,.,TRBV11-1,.,CASSPGPYRSYNEQFF,TGTGCCAGCAGCCCCGGACCTTATCGCTCCTACAATGAGCAGTTCTTC
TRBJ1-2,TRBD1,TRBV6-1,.,CASSETGTVYGYTF,TGTGCCAGCAGTGAAACCGGGACAGTCTATGGCTACACCTTC
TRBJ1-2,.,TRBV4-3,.,CASSQEEGSYGYTF,TGCGCCAGCAGCCAAGAGGAGGGTTCCTATGGCTACACCTTC
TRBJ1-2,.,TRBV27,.,CASSPSGTNYGYTF,TGTGCCAGCAGTCCGTCGGGGACTAACTATGGCTACACCTTC
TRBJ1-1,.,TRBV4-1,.,CASSQDSYMNTEAFF,TGCGCCAGCAGCCAAGACTCCTATATGAACACTGAAGCTTTCTTT
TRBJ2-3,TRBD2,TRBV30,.,CAWSLTSGFTDTQYF,TGTGCCTGGAGTTTGACTAGCGGGTTCACAGATACGCAGTATTTT
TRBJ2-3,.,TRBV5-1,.,CASRSEERESSTDTQYF,TGCGCCAGCAGGTCAGAGGAACGGGAATCTAGCACAGATACGCAGTATTTT
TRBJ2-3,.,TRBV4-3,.,CASSQDRTDTQYF,TGCGCCAGCAGCCAGGACCGCACAGATACGCAGTATTTT
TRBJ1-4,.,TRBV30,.,CAWSIAGEKLFF,TGTGCCTGGAGTATTGCGGGGGAAAAACTGTTTTTT
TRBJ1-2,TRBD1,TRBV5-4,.,CASSSPYGTGPYGYTF,TGTGCCAGCAGCTCTCCCTACGGGACAGGGCCGTATGGCTACACCTTC
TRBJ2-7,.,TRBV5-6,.,CASEESGGPWEQYF,TGTGCCAGCGAGGAATCCGGGGGACCATGGGAGCAGTACTTC
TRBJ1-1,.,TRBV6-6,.,CASSYGALEAFF,TGTGCCAGCAGTTACGGGGCACTCGAAGCTTTCTTT
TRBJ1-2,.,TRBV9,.,CASGGMGGYTF,TGTGCCAGCGGGGGAATGGGTGGCTACACCTTC
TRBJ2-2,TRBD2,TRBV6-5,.,CASRTGTTNTGELFF,TGTGCCAGCAGGACCGGGACTACGAACACCGGGGAGCTGTTTTTT
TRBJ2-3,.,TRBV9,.,CASSTQSSGGRGNTDTQYF,TGTGCCAGCAGCACACAATCATCGGGGGGCCGGGGGAACACAGATACGCAGTATTTT
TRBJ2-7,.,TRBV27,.,CAPRLSGEEQYF,TGTGCCCCCAGACTGTCGGGGGAAGAGCAGTACTTC
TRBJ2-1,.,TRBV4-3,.,CASSQDRGSSYNEQFF,TGCGCCAGCAGCCAAGATCGGGGGAGCTCCTACAATGAGCAGTTCTTC
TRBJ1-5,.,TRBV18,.,CASSAADYSNQPQHF,TGTGCCAGCTCAGCGGCAGACTATAGCAATCAGCCCCAGCATTTT
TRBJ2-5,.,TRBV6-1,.,CASMDPETQYF,TGTGCCAGCATGGACCCGGAGACCCAGTACTTC
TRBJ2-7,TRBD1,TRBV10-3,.,CAISLGTGGTYEQYF,TGTGCCATCAGTCTTGGGACAGGGGGAACCTACGAGCAGTACTTC
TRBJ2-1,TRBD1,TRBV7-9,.,CASSSRQGPPYNEQFF,TGTGCCAGCAGCTCACGACAGGGTCCCCCCTACAATGAGCAGTTCTTC
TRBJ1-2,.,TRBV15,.,CATSRGLQGNYGYTF,TGTGCCACCAGCAGGGGCTTACAGGGTAACTATGGCTACACCTTC
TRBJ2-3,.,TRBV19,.,CASSMLPGTDTQYF,TGTGCCAGTAGTATGCTTCCCGGCACAGATACGCAGTATTTT
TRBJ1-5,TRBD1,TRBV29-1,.,CSVETGSNQPQHF,TGCAGCGTCGAGACAGGGAGCAATCAGCCCCAGCATTTT
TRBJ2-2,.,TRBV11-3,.,CASSPLLGEHSGELFF,TGTGCCAGCAGCCCCCTTTTGGGGGAACATTCCGGGGAGCTGTTTTTT
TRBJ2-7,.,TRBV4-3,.,CASSQDQGRGNEQYF,TGCGCCAGCAGCCAAGATCAAGGCAGGGGCAACGAGCAGTACTTC
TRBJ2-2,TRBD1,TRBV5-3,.,CARSLLVHRTPTGGSGELFF,TGTGCCAGAAGCTTACTTGTGCACCGAACGCCGACAGGGGGTTCCGGGGAGCTGTTTTTT
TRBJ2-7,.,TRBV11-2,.,CASSLVRAGSYEQYF,TGTGCCAGCAGCTTAGTCCGGGCAGGGTCCTACGAGCAGTACTTC
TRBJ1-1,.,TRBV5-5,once,CASSFRQDPSEAFF,TGTGCCAGCAGCTTCCGACAGGACCCTTCTGAAGCTTTCTTT
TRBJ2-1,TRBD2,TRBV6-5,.,CASSYLLTSDPFF,TGTGCCAGCAGTTATCTCTTGACTAGCGATCCGTTCTTC
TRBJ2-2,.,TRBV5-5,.,CASSPPAETGELFF,TGTGCCAGCAGCCCCCCGGCGGAGACCGGGGAGCTGTTTTTT